Listed here are 7 T cell receptor beta chains from one sample, sequenced in a study of blood T cell repertoires in COVID-19. Libraries were prepared by immunoSEQ multiplex PCR; TCRdb keeps only in-frame clonotypes and omits some of them. This table holds some 47,000 clones, around 80% found once. Sequenced input: peripheral blood. These TCRs come from a human donor in a cohort sampled during active COVID-19.

The rearrangement uses TRBV5-6 and TRBJ1-5; D unresolved. Germline V gene lookup returns CDR1 SGHDT and CDR2 YYEEEE. The CDR3 runs to 16 residues. Trimming cost V 4 bases and J 2 bases, with 16 bases left between them. CDR3 amino acids: CASSASEGAGNQPQHF. For the CDR3, the DNA is TGTGCCAGCAGCGCATCTGAGGGCGCGGGCAATCAGCCCCAGCATTTT.

V gene TRBV9 combines with J gene TRBJ1-1; D unclear. The ends were cut back, 0 bases at V and 3 bases at J, with 18 bases in the middle. CDR3 length: 17 residues. CDR1 SGDLS and CDR2 YYNGEE come from the germline V gene. CDR3 protein: CASSVANLGRGDTEAFF. In nucleotides, the CDR3 is TGTGCCAGCAGCGTAGCTAATTTAGGGCGCGGGGACACTGAAGCTTTCTTT.

The chain employs TRBV10-3 and TRBJ2-6; D may be TRBD2 (6 bases). V was trimmed by 5 bases and J by 3 bases, leaving 14 bases between them. The CDR3 sequence is 16 residues long. Germline V CDR1 and CDR2: ENHRY, SYGVKD. The CDR3: CAISRGSGDGANVLTF. The CDR3 coding sequence is TGTGCCATCAGTCGAGGGTCGGGAGATGGGGCCAACGTCCTGACTTTC.

The chain combines TRBV6-5 with TRBJ1-2; 8 bases are shared with TRBD1. The CDR3 has 13 amino acids. Unmatched junction bases numbered 6, after V lost 6 bases and J lost 6 bases. Per the germline V gene, CDR1 is MNHEY and CDR2 is SVGAGI. The CDR3 reads CASRRDRGHGYTF. In DNA, the CDR3 is TGTGCCAGCAGGCGAGACAGGGGCCATGGCTACACCTTC.

The chain recombines TRBV19 with TRBJ2-2; no definite D call. Trimming took off 4 bases at V and 0 bases at J, with 6 bases between the two ends. Per germline, CDR1 LNHDA and CDR2 SQIVND (reference sequence). This CDR3 has 14 amino acids. The CDR3 protein is CASSKQPNTGELFF. For the CDR3, the DNA is TGTGCCAGTAGTAAACAGCCGAACACCGGGGAGCTGTTTTTT.

The chain employs TRBV3-1 (or the pseudogene TRBV3-2) and TRBJ2-5; D remains ambiguous. V lost 0 bases and J 4 bases, leaving 6 bases between the germline ends. The length of the CDR3 is 13 residues. Germline V gives CDR1 LGHDT, CDR2 YNNKEL (reference sequence). DNA for the CDR3: TGTGCCAGCAGCCAAGATTCGGGAGAGACCCAGTACTTC. As protein: CASSQDSGETQYF.

The rearrangement joins TRBV2 to TRBJ2-3; the match to TRBD1 covers 7 bases. CDR1 and CDR2 from the germline V gene are SNHLY and FYNNEI. CDR3 length: 14 amino acids. V dropped 6 bases and J dropped 2; count of bases not matched to a gene: 5. CDR3 nucleotides: TGTGCCAGCAGGGCCGGGACAGACACAGATACGCAGTATTTT. It encodes CASRAGTDTDTQYF.